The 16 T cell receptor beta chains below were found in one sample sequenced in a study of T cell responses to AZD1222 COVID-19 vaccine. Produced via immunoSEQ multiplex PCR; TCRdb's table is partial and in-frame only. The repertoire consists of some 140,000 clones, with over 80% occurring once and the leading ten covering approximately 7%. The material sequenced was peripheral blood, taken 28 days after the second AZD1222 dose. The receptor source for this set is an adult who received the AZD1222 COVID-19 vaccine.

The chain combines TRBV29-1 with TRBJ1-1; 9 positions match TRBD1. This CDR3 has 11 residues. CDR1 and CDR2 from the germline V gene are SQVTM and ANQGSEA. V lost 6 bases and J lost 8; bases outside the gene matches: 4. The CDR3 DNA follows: TGCAGCGTGACAGGGGGGAACGAAGCTTTCTTT. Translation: CSVTGGNEAFF.

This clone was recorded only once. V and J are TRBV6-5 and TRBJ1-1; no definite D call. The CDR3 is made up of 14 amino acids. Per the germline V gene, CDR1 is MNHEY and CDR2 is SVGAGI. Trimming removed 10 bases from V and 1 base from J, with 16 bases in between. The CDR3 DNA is TGTGCCACCGACCCTGACGGAGCGAACACTGAAGCTTTCTTT. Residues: CATDPDGANTEAFF.

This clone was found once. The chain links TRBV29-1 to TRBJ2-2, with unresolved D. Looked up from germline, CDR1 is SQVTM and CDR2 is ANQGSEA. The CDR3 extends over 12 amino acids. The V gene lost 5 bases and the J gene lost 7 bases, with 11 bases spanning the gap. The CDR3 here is CSVIWEGGELFF. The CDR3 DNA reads TGCAGCGTTATATGGGAAGGCGGGGAGCTGTTTTTT.

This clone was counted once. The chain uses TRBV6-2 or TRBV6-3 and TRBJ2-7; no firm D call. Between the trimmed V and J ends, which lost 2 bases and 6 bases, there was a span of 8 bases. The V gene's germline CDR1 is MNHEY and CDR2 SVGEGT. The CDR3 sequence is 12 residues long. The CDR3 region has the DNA TGTGCCAGCAGTTACCCTAACACCGAGCAGTACTTC. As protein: CASSYPNTEQYF.

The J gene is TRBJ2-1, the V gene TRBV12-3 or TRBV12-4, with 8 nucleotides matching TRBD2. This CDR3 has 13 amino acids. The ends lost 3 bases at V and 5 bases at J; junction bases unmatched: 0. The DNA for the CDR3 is TGTGCCAGCAGTTTTAGCGGGGACAATGAGCAGTTCTTC. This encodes CASSFSGDNEQFF.

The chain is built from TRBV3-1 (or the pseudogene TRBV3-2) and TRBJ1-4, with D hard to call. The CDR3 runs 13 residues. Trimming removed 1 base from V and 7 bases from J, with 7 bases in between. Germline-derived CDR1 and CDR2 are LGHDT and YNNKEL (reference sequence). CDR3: CASSQVRREKLFF. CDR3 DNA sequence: TGTGCCAGCAGCCAAGTCAGGCGTGAAAAACTGTTTTTT.

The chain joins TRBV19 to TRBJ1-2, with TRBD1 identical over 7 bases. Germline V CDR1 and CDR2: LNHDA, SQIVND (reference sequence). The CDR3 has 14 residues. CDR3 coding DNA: TGTGCGAGCACGAGCGAGGGGGCCTTCTATGGCTACACCTTC. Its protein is CASTSEGAFYGYTF.

The CDR3 DNA sequence: TGTGCCAGTAGTATATATGACACCAACTATGGCTACACCTTC. Protein sequence: CASSIYDTNYGYTF. This rearrangement joins TRBV19 to TRBJ1-2; D unclear. The V gene's germline CDR1 is LNHDA and CDR2 SQIVND (reference sequence). V shed 2 bases and J shed 2 bases, with 9 bases lying between them. This CDR3 is built from 14 residues. Drawing the rest from reference TRBV19 and TRBJ1-2, the complete variable domain is DGGITQSPKYLFRKEGQNVTLSCEQNLNHDAMYWYRQDPGQGLRLIYYSQIVNDFQKGDIAEGYSVSREKKESFPLTVTSAQKNPTAFYLCASSIYDTNYGYTFGSGTRLTVV.

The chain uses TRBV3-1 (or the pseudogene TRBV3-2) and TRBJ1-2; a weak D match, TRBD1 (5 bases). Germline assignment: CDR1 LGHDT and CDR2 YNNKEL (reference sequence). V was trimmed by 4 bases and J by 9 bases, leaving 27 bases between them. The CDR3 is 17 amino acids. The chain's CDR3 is CASSPPAPAGDRRSYTF. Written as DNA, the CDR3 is TGTGCCAGCAGCCCCCCCGCTCCAGCGGGGGATCGAAGAAGCTACACCTTC.

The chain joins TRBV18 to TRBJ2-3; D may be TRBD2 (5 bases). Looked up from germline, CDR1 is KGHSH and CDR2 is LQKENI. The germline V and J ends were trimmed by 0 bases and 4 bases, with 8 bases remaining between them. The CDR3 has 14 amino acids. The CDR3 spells CASSPPSGADTQYF. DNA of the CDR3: TGTGCCAGCTCACCACCGTCCGGGGCAGATACGCAGTATTTT.

CDR3 nucleotides: TGCGCCAGCAGCTCGGAGACGACAACGCTCAGCTATGGCTACACCTTC. It codes for CASSSETTTLSYGYTF. This chain connects TRBV5-1 to TRBJ1-2; D is unclear. V dropped 3 bases and J dropped 4 bases, with 19 bases sitting between them. Germline V lookup: CDR1 SGHRS, CDR2 YFSETQ. The CDR3 is 16 amino acids.

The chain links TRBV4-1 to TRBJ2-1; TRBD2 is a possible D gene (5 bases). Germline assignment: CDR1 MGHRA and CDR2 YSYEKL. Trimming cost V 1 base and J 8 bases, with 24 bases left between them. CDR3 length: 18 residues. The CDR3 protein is CASSQARPVLAGIHEQFF. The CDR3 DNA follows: TGCGCCAGCAGCCAAGCGCGGCCTGTGTTAGCCGGGATTCATGAGCAGTTCTTC.

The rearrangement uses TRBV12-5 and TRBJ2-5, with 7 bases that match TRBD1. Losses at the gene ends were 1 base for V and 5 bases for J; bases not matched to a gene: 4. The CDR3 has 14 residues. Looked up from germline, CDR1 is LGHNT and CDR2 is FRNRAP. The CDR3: CASGLGTGGETQYF. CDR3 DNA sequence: TGTGCTAGTGGTTTGGGGACAGGCGGGGAGACCCAGTACTTC.

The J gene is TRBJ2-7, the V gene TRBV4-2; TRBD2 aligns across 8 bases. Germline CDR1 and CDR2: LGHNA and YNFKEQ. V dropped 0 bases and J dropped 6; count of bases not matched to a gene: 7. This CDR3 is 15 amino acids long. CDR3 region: CASSQETGGASEQYF. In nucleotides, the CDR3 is TGTGCCAGCAGCCAAGAGACCGGGGGGGCCTCCGAGCAGTACTTC.

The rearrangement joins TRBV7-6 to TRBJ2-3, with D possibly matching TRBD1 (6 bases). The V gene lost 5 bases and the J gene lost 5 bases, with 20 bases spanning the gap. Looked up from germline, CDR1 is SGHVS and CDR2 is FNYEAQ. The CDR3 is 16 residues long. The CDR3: CASSPRRTASRDTQYF. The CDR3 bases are TGTGCCAGCAGCCCACGACGGACAGCCTCAAGAGATACGCAGTATTTT.

CDR3 protein: CASSYLGLDKETQYF. CDR3 nucleotides: TGTGCCAGCAGTTACTTGGGACTAGATAAAGAGACCCAGTACTTC. The V and J genes are TRBV6-5 and TRBJ2-5; TRBD2 aligns across 8 bases. The ends lost 1 base at V and 3 bases at J; junction bases unmatched: 4. Germline CDR1 and CDR2: MNHEY and SVGAGI. This CDR3 spans 15 amino acids.